This T cell receptor (beta chain) was identified in a study of identical twins. Notes on the study in general: Within twin pairs, the out-of-frame alpha sequences they shared showed excess low generation probability. Findings depended on cross-sectional statistics rather than tracking the same donors.

This clonotype was seen a few times. Its antigen is currently unknown. MiXCR, run by TCRdb on the 5' RACE reads, gives a single entry per CDR3 protein. The repertoire holds some 190,000 distinct CDR3 sequences, with less than 20% as singletons. Healthy Caucasian individuals made up all the donors. CDR3 length equals 14 residues. The junction had 9 bases not matched to a gene; V was cut back by 7 bases and J by 4 bases. Germline assignment: CDR1 SQVTM and CDR2 ANQGSEA. The same sample was also used in a study of T cells expressing NK-cell markers.

This chain links TRBV29-1 with TRBJ1-4, with 7 bases identical to TRBD1. Input material: CD8+ T cells sorted from blood. The TCR comes from a woman under 30 in good health. The CDR3 here is CSASTGWNNEKLFF. CDR3 sequence (DNA): TGCAGCGCTTCGACAGGGTGGAATAATGAAAAACTGTTTTTT.